The clone carrying this TCR beta chain appeared a few times. The antigen is undetermined. CDR3 length equals 14 residues. V was clipped by 1 base and J by 6 bases, with 9 bases between them. The germline CDR1 and CDR2 sequences are LGHNA and YSLEER. As TCR cDNA was made by 5'RACE template switching, a universal primer site and UMIs were added. TCRdb re-called the 5' RACE reads with MiXCR, one entry per CDR3 protein. The repertoire holds 500,000 to 650,000 distinct CDR3 sequences, with about 12% as singletons. This record comes from a study of T cells after yellow fever vaccination. Overall study results and limits: Clonotypes appearing in both CD4 and CD8 compartments existed, and their share was small. Repertoires sorted by FACS could include abundant clonotypes that are contaminants from the bulk population. Researchers report a weaker secondary response that nonetheless peaked faster, day 5 versus 15.

This chain uses TRBV4-3 with TRBJ2-2; D may be TRBD2 (5 bases). This TCR derives from a man aged 25-40 years who received the YFV17D yellow fever vaccine. Sequencing used PBMCs, obtained on the day of the yellow fever booster vaccination. This chain's CDR3 is CASSQVLGAGELFF. Here the CDR3 DNA reads TGCGCCAGCAGCCAAGTTCTCGGGGCCGGGGAGCTGTTTTTT.